This entry concerns a single T cell receptor beta chain. Its antigen is unknown. Clones were read by immunoSEQ multiplex PCR, and TCRdb kept only the in-frame ones, dropping some. The sample has some 2,100,000 clones; approximately 94% are singletons. Naive CD8 cells comprised CD45RO-negative, CCR7-positively selected cells, excluding terminally differentiated effector memory CD45RA+ cells. The CDR3 totals 15 residues. The V end lost 5 bases, the J end lost 4 bases, and 14 bases lay between the germline ends. CDR1 and CDR2 (germline): MDHEN, SYDVKM. This entry belongs to a study of shared clonotypes between healthy human individuals. Overall study results and limits: Having only a few donors restricted how much genetic and exposure-history diversity was captured. Some naive CD4 clonotypes, 5% to 5.5%, turned up in common across a handful of donors.

The material sequenced was naive CD8+ T cells from PBMCs. This receptor was obtained from a man aged 18-30 years in good health. Some clones in this sample may be carry-over from other donors' samples. V and J are TRBV28 and TRBJ1-4, with D uncertain. In nucleotides, the CDR3 is TGTGCCAGCAGTGTGGGGTGGCAGAATAATGAAAAACTGTTTTTT. The encoded protein is CASSVGWQNNEKLFF.